The 5 T cell receptor beta chains below were found in one sample sequenced in a study of T cells in Graves' hyperthyroidism and ophthalmopathy. Researchers took RNA transcripts and amplified the TCR beta CDR3 regions from them. Using the HTBI primer set, a first-round RT-PCR was run on the TCR CDR3. From the multiplex PCR reads, TCRdb called clonotypes with MiXCR, one entry per CDR3 protein. The table shows under 350,000 distinct CDR3 sequences, with roughly 20% occurring only once. Sequencing was performed on blood. These receptors were obtained from a woman aged 50 to 65 with Graves' hyperthyroidism.

This clonotype was found a few times. The V call is TRBV6-5, the J call TRBJ1-6, with a tentative D call TRBD1 (6 bases). Per the germline V gene, CDR1 is MNHEY and CDR2 is SVGAGI. This CDR3 comprises 14 residues. V gave up 2 bases and J gave up 8 bases, with 10 bases separating them. The CDR3: CASSYQGRDSPLHF. The CDR3 coding sequence is TGTGCCAGCAGTTACCAGGGGAGGGATTCACCCCTCCACTTT.

The CDR3 DNA follows: TGCGCCAGCAAGCCCCATCCTCCAGGCGTCTCTGGGGCCAACGTCCTGACTTTC. Translation gives CASKPHPPGVSGANVLTF. The V gene is TRBV4-3, the J gene TRBJ2-6; no definite D call. The CDR3 has 18 residues. Looked up from germline, CDR1 is LGHNA and CDR2 is YSLEER. V was pared by 7 bases and J by 0 bases, with 19 bases between.

A few counts support this clonotype. The junction does not match germline at one end; this may be a read error. The chain recombines TRBV7-7 with TRBJ2-5; D may be TRBD2 (6 bases). CDR1 is SSHAT and CDR2 is FNYEAQ in the germline V gene (reference sequence). The CDR3 is 14 residues long. The CDR3 here is CASSPSGLLETQYF. The CDR3 bases are TGTGCTAGCAGCCCAAGCGGACTATTGGAGACCCAGTACTTC.

This clonotype was counted between two and nine times. The CDR3 protein is CASSKNSGRAPETQYF. The CDR3 coding sequence is TGTGCCAGCAGTAAGAATAGCGGGAGGGCCCCAGAGACCCAGTACTTC. This sequence joins TRBV2 and TRBJ2-5, with TRBD2 matching over 11 bases. The germline V gene encodes CDR1 SNHLY and CDR2 FYNNEI. The CDR3 consists of 16 residues. V was pared by 5 bases and J by 4 bases, with 9 bases of the junction left unmatched.

The V and J genes are TRBV6-2 or TRBV6-3 and TRBJ2-4, with 7 nucleotides matching TRBD2. The CDR3 is made up of 17 amino acids. After removal of 2 bases from V and 0 bases from J, the junction contained 7 bases not matched to a gene. Germline V CDR1 and CDR2: MNHEY, SVGEGT. In nucleotides, the CDR3 is TGTGCCAGCAGTTACGGGGCTAGCGGACTAGCCAAAAACATTCAGTACTTC. The encoded protein is CASSYGASGLAKNIQYF.